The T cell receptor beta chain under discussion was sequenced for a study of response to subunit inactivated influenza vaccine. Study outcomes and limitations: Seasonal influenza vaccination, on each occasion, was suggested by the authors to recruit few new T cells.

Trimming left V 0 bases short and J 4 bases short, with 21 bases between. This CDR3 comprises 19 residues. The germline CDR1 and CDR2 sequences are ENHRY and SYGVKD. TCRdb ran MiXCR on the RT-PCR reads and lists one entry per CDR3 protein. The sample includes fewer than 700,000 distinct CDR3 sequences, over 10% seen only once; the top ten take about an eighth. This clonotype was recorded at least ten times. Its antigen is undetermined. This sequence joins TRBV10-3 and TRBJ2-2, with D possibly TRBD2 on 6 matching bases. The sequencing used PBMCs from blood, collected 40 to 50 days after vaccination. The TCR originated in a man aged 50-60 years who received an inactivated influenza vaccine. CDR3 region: CAISESEGRGHSSTGELFF. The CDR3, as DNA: TGTGCCATCAGTGAGTCGGAGGGGCGGGGTCACTCAAGCACCGGGGAGCTGTTTTTT.